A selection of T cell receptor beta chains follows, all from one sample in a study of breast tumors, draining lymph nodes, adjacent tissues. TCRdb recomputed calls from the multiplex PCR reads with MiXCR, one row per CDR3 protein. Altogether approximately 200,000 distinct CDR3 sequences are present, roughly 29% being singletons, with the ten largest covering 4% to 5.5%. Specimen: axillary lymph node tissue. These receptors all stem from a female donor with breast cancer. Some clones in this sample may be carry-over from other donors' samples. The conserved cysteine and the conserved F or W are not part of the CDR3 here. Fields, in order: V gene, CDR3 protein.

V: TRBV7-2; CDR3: ASSLSGRVKQF
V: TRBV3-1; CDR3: ASSQDWVQPRH
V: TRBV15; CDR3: ATSTNRDREAF
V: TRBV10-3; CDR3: AISEQSQPGNTIY
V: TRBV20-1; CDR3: SAIRGETQY
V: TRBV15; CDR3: ATSRVVSSVETQY
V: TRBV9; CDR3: ASSVEGGGGELF
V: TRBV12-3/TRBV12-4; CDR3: ASSVGQGLYNEQF
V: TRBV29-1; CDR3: SVRTGVPTDTQY
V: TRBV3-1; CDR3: ASSQGLQGYGYT
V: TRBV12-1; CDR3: ASSFLTLEGAAGTDTQY
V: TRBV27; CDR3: ASSFIGIGRLNTEAF
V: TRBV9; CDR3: ASSVGASGSYEQY
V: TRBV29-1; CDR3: SVGGGRTGEAF
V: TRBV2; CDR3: ASSEGTAGYNHEQF
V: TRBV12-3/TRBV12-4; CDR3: ASSLGTGNNSPLH
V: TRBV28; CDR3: ASSLIPANTEAF
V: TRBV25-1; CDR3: ASTGNYEQY
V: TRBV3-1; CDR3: ASSQELADYYEQY
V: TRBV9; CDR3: ASSTGVVNQPQH
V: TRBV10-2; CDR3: ASMGAGSGNTIY
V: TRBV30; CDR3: AWSKGGHSNQPQH
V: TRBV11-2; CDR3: ASSPGTSGTQETQY
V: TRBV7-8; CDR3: ASSPGTGRLAVYNEQF
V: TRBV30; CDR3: AWSRQGGGYT
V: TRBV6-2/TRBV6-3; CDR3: ASSYRFSGRTSAQH
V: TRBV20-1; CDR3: SARRSATNEKLF
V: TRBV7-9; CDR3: ASSQQWLAGGLQETQY
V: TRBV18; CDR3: ASSPPQITEAF
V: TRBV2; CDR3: ASIGGQKPNYGYT
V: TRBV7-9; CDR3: ASSLQGSGNTIY
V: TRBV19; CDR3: ATLRSGANVLT
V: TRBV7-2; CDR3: ASSLEVGRNTEAF
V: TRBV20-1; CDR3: SATPATSGRYNEQF
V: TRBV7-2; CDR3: ASSLAGTGTHEAF
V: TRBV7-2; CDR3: ASRHQGANEKLF
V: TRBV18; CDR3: ASSPRTSGYPPPEF
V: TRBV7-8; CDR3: ASSLGLIYGYA
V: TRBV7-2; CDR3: ASSFPGNGYT
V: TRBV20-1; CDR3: SASLGGVRYEQY
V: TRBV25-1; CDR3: ASSEGGWDNSPLH
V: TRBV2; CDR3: ASRAGGNYGYT
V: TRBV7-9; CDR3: ASSLTSDSYEQY
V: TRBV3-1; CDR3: ASSRDRVGGETQY
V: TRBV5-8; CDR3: ASSSSGRAFYNEQF
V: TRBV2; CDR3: ASSEGLYREQY
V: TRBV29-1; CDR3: SASPGTGGGELF
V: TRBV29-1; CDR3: SVGQGPYMNYGYT
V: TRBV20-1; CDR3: SARDYGGFGQPQH
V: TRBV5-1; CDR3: ASSLEAPRGARETQY
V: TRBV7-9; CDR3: ASSFLGQGKGSNKDEQF
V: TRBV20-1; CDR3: SATDQGGTDTQY
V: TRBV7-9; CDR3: ASSLNNNSPLH
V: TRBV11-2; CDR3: ASSYLSREAF